The clone carrying this T cell receptor (beta chain) appeared a few times. The TCRbeta library incorporated unique molecular identifiers. TCRdb fed the PCR reads into MiXCR, producing one record per CDR3 protein. Of some 520,000 distinct CDR3 sequences in the sample, over 25% were seen once. The data stem from a study of T-cell reconstitution after alpha-beta-depleted transplantation in children. The CDR3 loop spans 13 amino acids. The germline V gene has CDR1 ENHRY and CDR2 SYGVKD. Unmatched junction bases numbered 3, after V lost 8 bases and J lost 5 bases. The rearrangement joins TRBV10-3 to TRBJ2-1, with 10 bases identical to TRBD2. This specimen consisted of PBMCs from the stem cell graft donor, obtained from the stem cell graft. The receptor comes from a human donor who donated a stem cell graft to a child with aplastic anemia. CDR3 residues: CAIGTSADNEQFF. As DNA, the CDR3 is TGTGCCATCGGGACTAGCGCAGACAATGAGCAGTTCTTC.